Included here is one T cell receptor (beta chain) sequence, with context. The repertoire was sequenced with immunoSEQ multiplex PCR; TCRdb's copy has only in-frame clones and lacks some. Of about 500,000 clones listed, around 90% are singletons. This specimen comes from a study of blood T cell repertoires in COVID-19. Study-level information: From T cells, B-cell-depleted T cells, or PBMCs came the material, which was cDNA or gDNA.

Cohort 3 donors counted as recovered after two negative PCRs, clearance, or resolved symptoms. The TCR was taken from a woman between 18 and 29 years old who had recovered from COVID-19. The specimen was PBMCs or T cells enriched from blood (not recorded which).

CDR3 sequence (DNA): TGCGCCAGCAGCTTTGCGCGGGGGGGTAGCACAGATACGCAGTATTTT. It is translated as CASSFARGGSTDTQYF. This chain links TRBV5-1 with TRBJ2-3; 9 bases are shared with TRBD2. The CDR3 contains 16 residues. V shed 2 bases and J 0 bases; nucleotides not matched to a gene: 4. In germline, CDR1 is SGHRS, CDR2 YFSETQ.